The entry below describes one T cell receptor beta chain. Its antigen remains unidentified. The assay was immunoSEQ multiplex PCR, and TCRdb's table has in-frame clones only and misses some. The table has approximately 21,000 clones, more than 85% seen once. Time point defined: newly diagnosed, previously untreated cHL patient sample. Using magnetic negative selection, the CD4+ T cells were separated out of thawed PBMCs. The authors used newly diagnosed, untreated classical Hodgkin lymphoma PBMCs as comparison. These data belong to a study of PD-1 blockade in classical Hodgkin lymphoma. Findings of the study overall: Whatever underlies the repertoire differences (possibly disease activity or prior therapy) remains undefined.

CDR1 MGHRA and CDR2 YSYEKL come from the germline V gene. The CDR3 loop spans 16 amino acids. The V and J ends lost 2 bases and 4 bases, in that order; junction bases with no gene match: 9. The specimen sequenced was CD4+ T cells from blood. The V gene is TRBV4-1, the J gene TRBJ2-7; TRBD2 matches at 9 bases. This sequence was found in a human donor with classical Hodgkin lymphoma. The CDR3 is CASSQTTRGLAYEQYF. The CDR3 DNA reads TGCGCCAGCAGCCAAACCACCCGGGGACTAGCTTACGAGCAGTACTTC.